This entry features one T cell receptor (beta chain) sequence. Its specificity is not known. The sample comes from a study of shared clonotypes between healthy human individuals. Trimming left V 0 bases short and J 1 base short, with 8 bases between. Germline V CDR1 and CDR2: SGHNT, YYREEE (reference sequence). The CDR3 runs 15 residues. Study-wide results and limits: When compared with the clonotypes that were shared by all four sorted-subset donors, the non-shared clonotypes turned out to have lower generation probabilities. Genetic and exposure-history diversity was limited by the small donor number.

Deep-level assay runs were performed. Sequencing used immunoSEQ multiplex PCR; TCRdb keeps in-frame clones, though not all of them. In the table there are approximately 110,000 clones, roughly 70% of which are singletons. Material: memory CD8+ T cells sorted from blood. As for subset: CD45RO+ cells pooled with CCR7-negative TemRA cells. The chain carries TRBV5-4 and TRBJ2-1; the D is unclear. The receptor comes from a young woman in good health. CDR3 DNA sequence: TGTGCCAGCAGCTTGGGTTGGGGATCCTACAATGAGCAGTTCTTC. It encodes CASSLGWGSYNEQFF.